These 10 T cell receptor beta chains came from one sample sequenced in a study of T-cell reconstitution after alpha-beta-depleted transplantation in children. Using unique molecular identifiers, the investigators prepared the TCRbeta library. Each CDR3 protein is one row after TCRdb ran MiXCR on the PCR reads. This sample has 500,000 to 750,000 distinct CDR3 sequences, with 20% to 30% found just once. This specimen consisted of PBMCs, obtained before TCRalphabeta/CD19-depleted stem cell transplant. The source of these receptors is a boy younger than two with Wiskott-Aldrich syndrome, due to receive a stem cell transplant.

This clonotype was detected only once. The chain is built from TRBV15 and TRBJ1-3; 8 nucleotides line up with TRBD1. The junction had 7 bases not matched to a gene; V was cut back by 2 bases and J by 1 base. This CDR3 is built from 17 residues. CDR1 LNHNV and CDR2 YYDKDF come from the germline V gene (reference sequence). For the CDR3, the DNA is TGTGCCACCAGCAGATCCCGGACAGGGCCTTCTGGAAACACCATATATTTT. Its translation is CATSRSRTGPSGNTIYF.

The chain joins TRBV5-4 to TRBJ2-3; a weak D match, TRBD2 (5 bases). The germline gives CDR1 SGHNT, CDR2 YYREEE (reference sequence). With 2 bases removed from V and 1 base from J, the gap between germline ends came to 14 bases. There are 16 residues in the CDR3. Here the CDR3 reads CASSFFRDWGTDTQYF. The CDR3 nucleotides are TGTGCCAGCAGCTTCTTTCGGGATTGGGGCACAGATACGCAGTATTTT.

This clonotype was recorded a few times. V gene TRBV29-1 combines with J gene TRBJ1-5, with 8 bases lining up with TRBD1. The CDR3 is 13 amino acids. CDR1 and CDR2 from the germline V gene are SQVTM and ANQGSEA. This CDR3 is CSVRTGHNQPQHF. The CDR3 DNA follows: TGCAGTGTTCGGACAGGGCACAATCAGCCCCAGCATTTT.

The chain uses TRBV7-9 and TRBJ1-1, with D uncertain. The V end was cut by 6 bases, the J end by 10 bases, with 15 bases between. Per germline, CDR1 SEHNR and CDR2 FQNEAQ (reference sequence). This CDR3 spans 12 amino acids. CDR3 nucleotide sequence: TGTGCCAGCAGTTTGAAAGAGTCCGGAGCTTTCTTT. Protein product: CASSLKESGAFF. Variable domain in full (rest from reference TRBV7-9 and TRBJ1-1): DTGVSQNPRHKITKRGQNVTFRCDPISEHNRLYWYRQTLGQGPEFLTYFQNEAQLEKSRLLSDRFSAERPKGSFSTLEIQRTEQGDSAMYLCASSLKESGAFFGQGTRLTVV.

The chain is built from TRBV29-1 and TRBJ2-1, with 13 bases matching TRBD2. V lost 4 bases, J lost 5 bases, and 5 bases stayed unmatched. Germline V CDR1 and CDR2: SQVTM, ANQGSEA. This CDR3 spans 15 amino acids. The CDR3 reads CSVAQTSGRNNEQFF. The DNA for the CDR3 is TGCAGCGTTGCCCAGACTAGCGGGAGGAACAATGAGCAGTTCTTC.

This rearrangement joins TRBV5-1 to TRBJ2-7, with a tentative D call TRBD2 (6 bases). The V gene lost 0 bases and the J gene lost 3 bases, with 13 bases spanning the gap. This CDR3 is 15 amino acids long. Germline loops: CDR1 SGHRS, CDR2 YFSETQ. The CDR3 nucleotides are TGCGCCAGCAGCTTGGTTGGGGCGGGGAGCTACGAGCAGTACTTC. Protein sequence: CASSLVGAGSYEQYF.

The sample holds one count of this clonotype. The J gene is TRBJ2-3, the V gene TRBV7-6; 13 bases are a match to TRBD2. The CDR3 is 16 amino acids. The trim removed 5 bases at V and 4 bases at J, leaving 6 bases unmatched. The germline V gene encodes CDR1 SGHVS and CDR2 FNYEAQ. The CDR3: CASSRTSGRGSDTQYF. The CDR3 bases are TGTGCCAGCAGCCGGACTAGCGGGAGAGGGTCAGATACGCAGTATTTT.

The V call is TRBV5-1, the J call TRBJ1-1; TRBD1 matches at 9 bases. V was pared by 6 bases and J by 0 bases, with 3 bases of the junction left unmatched. Germline V CDR1 and CDR2: SGHRS, YFSETQ. The CDR3 length is 14 residues. CDR3 region: CASTRDRVNTEAFF. CDR3 coding DNA: TGCGCCAGCACCCGGGACAGGGTGAACACTGAAGCTTTCTTT.

The CDR3 loop reads CASSLEDVNTEAFF. CDR3 nucleotide sequence: TGCGCCAGCAGCTTGGAGGACGTGAACACTGAAGCTTTCTTT. The chain combines TRBV5-1 with TRBJ1-1; no clear D. V was shortened by 0 bases and J by 0 bases, with 6 bases between the two germline ends. From germline, CDR1 is SGHRS and CDR2 YFSETQ. The CDR3 runs to 14 residues.

The rearrangement links TRBV12-3 or TRBV12-4 to TRBJ2-2, with 7 bases aligning to TRBD1. J lost 2 bases, V lost 8 bases, and 8 bases had no gene match. The CDR3 is made up of 15 amino acids. The chain's CDR3 is CASGSRQGNTGELFF. The DNA of the CDR3 is TGTGCCAGCGGGTCCAGACAGGGCAACACCGGGGAGCTGTTTTTT.